This T cell receptor beta chain was obtained from a study of PD-1 blockade in classical Hodgkin lymphoma. Study-wide results and limits: The study found complete responders had baseline diversity similar to newly diagnosed patients.

Note on this clone: Its specificity is not known.

Clones were sequenced by immunoSEQ multiplex PCR, and TCRdb holds only the in-frame ones, with some missing. The sample lists around 36,000 clones, around 87% seen once, with approximately 8.8% in the top ten. From germline, CDR1 is LNHDA and CDR2 SQIVND (reference sequence). V shed 5 bases and J 6 bases; nucleotides not matched to a gene: 17. This CDR3 region has 17 residues. Every patient relapsed after autologous stem cell transplantation, and brentuximab vedotin exposure varied. The V call is TRBV19, the J call TRBJ1-2, with 8 nucleotides matching TRBD1. The source material was peripheral blood mononuclear cells (PBMCs), sampled at baseline. This receptor was taken from a human donor with classical Hodgkin lymphoma. The CDR3 DNA reads as TGTGCCAGTAGTCCCAGGGACAGGCCGCGCGAGGGTGATGGCTACACCTTC. Its translation: CASSPRDRPREGDGYTF.